The clone carrying this T cell receptor beta chain has more than one count but fewer than ten. The sample originates from a study of cytomegalovirus exposure and HLA in healthy donors. PCR amplification relied on 60 Vbeta primers (plus 13 Jbeta primers). Sequencing was performed with immunoSEQ multiplex PCR; in TCRdb, only in-frame clones are kept and a portion is missing. Of 130,000 or so clones listed, around 80% were seen once; the top ten hold 1.5% to 2.5%. This CDR3 has 13 residues. Trimming stripped 10 bases from V and 0 bases from J, with 12 bases between. From germline, CDR1 is MDHEN and CDR2 SYDVKM.

The genes are TRBV28 and TRBJ1-1; no clear D gene. The sample consisted of PBMCs. The TCR originated in a woman aged 35 to 49 in good health and CMV-seronegative. CDR3 in amino acids: CATVAPLNTEAFF. Written as DNA, the CDR3 is TGTGCCACCGTGGCCCCCTTGAACACTGAAGCTTTCTTT.